These T cell receptor beta chains were read from a single sample in a study of blood T cell repertoires in COVID-19. Assay used: immunoSEQ multiplex PCR; TCRdb lists only in-frame clones, some missing. In the table there are 300,000 or so clones, about 87% of which are singletons. Sequencing used peripheral blood. All receptors derive from a woman aged 25 to 45 who had recovered from COVID-19. The CDR3 runs from the conserved cysteine through the conserved F or W. Fields, in order: J gene, V gene, clone size, CDR3 protein. Part of the rows lack a size; the others show once, few, many or a class for expanded clones.

TRBJ1-2	TRBV5-6	.	CASSLSNKNYGYTF
TRBJ2-5	TRBV5-6	once	CASSSQGAETQYF
TRBJ1-1	TRBV29-1	.	CSVEDLRGNTEAFF
TRBJ1-5	TRBV2	.	CASRDDTGLGQPQHF
TRBJ1-1	TRBV7-9	.	CASSPRVDEAFF
TRBJ1-4	TRBV20-1	.	CSARGGPNEKLFF
TRBJ2-1	TRBV5-1	.	CASNSGGLNEQFF
TRBJ2-2	TRBV4-1	.	CASSHPRQGSGELFF
TRBJ1-1	TRBV2	once	CASIEGQGNTEAFF
TRBJ1-2	TRBV7-9	.	CASSLGQGSYGYTF
TRBJ2-5	TRBV11-2	.	CASSSMGGRQETQYF
TRBJ2-7	TRBV4-1	.	CASSQGTAGTGEQYF
TRBJ2-7	TRBV5-1	.	CASSPAYGGEQYF
TRBJ1-5	TRBV5-1	once	CASSLDGGYQPQHF
TRBJ2-7	TRBV2	once	CASSRDRAYEQYF
TRBJ1-5	TRBV6-2/TRBV6-3	.	CASSNDGGVNQPQHF
TRBJ2-3	TRBV4-3	.	CASSQSPRTDTQYF
TRBJ2-7	TRBV28	.	CASNLGVKAYEQYF
TRBJ1-1	TRBV28	.	CASSSDTGQEGTEAFF
TRBJ1-2	TRBV6-4	.	CASSDQTERGIHGYTF
TRBJ1-2	TRBV9	.	CASRALPTGAMAYTF
TRBJ2-7	TRBV7-2	few	CASSLTRDRGDEQYF
TRBJ1-5	TRBV19	.	CASSIGGPYSFNQPQHF
TRBJ1-3	TRBV9	.	CASSVAGQGRGNTIYF
TRBJ2-3	TRBV30	once	CARRGGQGGTDTQYF
TRBJ1-1	TRBV2	.	CASSEGTAEAFF
TRBJ2-7	TRBV20-1	.	CSASEPGAIYEQYF
TRBJ2-5	TRBV7-9	.	CASSYRQGTGETQYF
TRBJ1-5	TRBV2	.	CASSVGAEGNQPQHF
TRBJ1-4	TRBV14	.	CASSQGQTTNEKLFF
TRBJ2-1	TRBV6-6	.	CASSYKAGRRNEQFF
TRBJ1-2	TRBV7-2	once	CASSLNRDTILFNYGYTF
TRBJ1-1	TRBV18	.	CASSPRGPEAFF
TRBJ2-1	TRBV7-2	.	CASSLGRGAEQFF
TRBJ1-2	TRBV7-2	.	CASSTTTGTGFGGYTF
TRBJ2-5	TRBV5-8	.	CASSLQQETQYF
TRBJ2-1	TRBV6-1	.	CASSEATDFLNYNEQFF
TRBJ1-4	TRBV7-9	.	CASSLLPYNEKLFF
TRBJ2-5	TRBV6-1	.	CASSEVHRTGLLETQYF
TRBJ1-6	TRBV28	.	CASSTRVSPLHF
TRBJ1-3	TRBV6-5	.	CASSYSSSGNTIYF
TRBJ2-2	TRBV2	.	CASGAFGELFF
TRBJ1-1	TRBV28	.	CASRRDTEAFF
TRBJ2-7	TRBV5-4	.	CASSGRFSGAYEQYF
TRBJ2-3	TRBV9	.	CASSVAADTQYF
TRBJ2-1	TRBV11-2	.	CASRLTSGGPNEQFF
TRBJ2-3	TRBV5-1	once	CASSLPGQGTDTQYF
TRBJ2-1	TRBV11-3	.	CASSLDLDSSRNEQFF
TRBJ1-6	TRBV5-1	.	CASSLDRGQDNSPLHF
TRBJ1-2	TRBV28	.	CASSSRTGDYGYTF
TRBJ1-1	TRBV29-1	.	CSALDSPNTEAFF
TRBJ1-3	TRBV3-1/TRBV3-2	.	CASSQGTVSGNTIYF
TRBJ2-1	TRBV6-2/TRBV6-3	.	CASSYRDRSSYNEQFF
TRBJ1-2	TRBV7-2	once	CASSLGPRESNYGYTF
TRBJ1-4	TRBV7-2	.	CASRPDRGRNEKLFF
TRBJ1-5	TRBV5-4	.	CASSYGPGYNQPQHF
TRBJ1-5	TRBV5-4	.	CASSWGTGQPQHF
TRBJ1-2	TRBV18	.	CASSRPGRVDGYTF
TRBJ2-1	TRBV28	.	CASSSPGLDPNNEQFF